This TCR beta chain was identified during a study of Ad26.COV2.S vaccination and SARS-CoV-2 variants (dated by TCRdb to the early 2020s). General notes on the study: Vaccine-arm donors were drawn from COV1001, a multicentre, randomized, double-blind, placebo-controlled phase I-IIa trial of Ad26.COV2.S in healthy adults. Ad26.COV2.S was given intramuscularly at 5x10^10 or 1x10^11 viral particles, as a single shot or as two shots 56 days apart. The specificity and breadth of SARS-CoV-2-reactive T cell receptors after Ad26.COV2.S vaccination were assessed by TCRbeta repertoire sequencing. The TCR-sequenced set comprised about 32 samples: around 20 Ad26.COV2.S vaccine recipients, 5 placebo recipients and 8 SARS-CoV-2 convalescent individuals. Trial participants were randomized into five groups of five, in which low-dose or high-dose Ad26.COV2.S was given once or twice, or placebo was given on both occasions. Blinding of investigators to trial group allocation was maintained during experiments and outcome assessment. The study at large found these results: Comparing responses between vaccine doses or regimens was not something the study was powered to do. Compared with placebo recipients, Ad26.COV2.S recipients showed higher spike-specific TCR breadth (P = 0.0014). Substantial breadth of spike-specific CD8+ and CD4+ T cell responses was reported after vaccination. Vaccine and placebo recipients had similar non-spike TCR breadth, a finding consistent with the vaccine containing only spike. According to the authors, total T cell responses may have been underestimated by the TCR breadth and depth analyses.

The immunoSEQ Assay was used to sequence TCRbeta CDR3 regions. After extraction, genomic DNA underwent amplification by bias-controlled multiplex PCR, followed by high-throughput sequencing. The authors' pipeline ran thus. Collapsing and filtering of sequences were performed to quantify the absolute abundance of each unique TCRbeta CDR3 region. T cell fraction was estimated by normalization of TCRbeta template counts to usable DNA, with usable DNA being measured through amplification of reference genes present in all nucleated cells. Repertoire TCRs were annotated as SARS-CoV-2-specific when V gene, CDR3 amino acid sequence and J gene were exactly matched to a known reactive TCR set. The reference SARS-CoV-2 TCR set was obtained from MIRA and was filtered for enrichment in COVID-19-positive ImmuneCODE repertoires, whereby public or cross-reactive TCRs were removed. Drawing on the MIRA antigens, annotated TCRs were analysed further at the level of specific ORF or position within ORF. Breadth was defined as annotated unique rearrangements over total unique productive rearrangements; depth was the summed frequency of those rearrangements. Two-sided Wilcoxon rank-sum tests were applied when comparing TCR breadth between groups. TCRdb took over this immuneACCESS table, retaining in-frame rearrangements with V and J assigned. Such tables are incomplete; in checked studies, under half of the missing clones stem from an unresolved V gene, and the remainder is unexplained. Clonal size and the V and J genes are those of that table, whereas D and trimming came from the DNA. The sample table lists about 350,000 clones, more than 75% of them with a count of one. The ten largest make up roughly 3.3% of the sample.

The treatment or condition label, read with the paper, signifies: roughly 19 received Ad26.COV2.S at low or high dose, single or two shots; 5 received placebo; per-sample allocation not given. Repertoires of vaccine and placebo recipients were sequenced from samples collected on day 63 after the first injection. In Cohort 1b, around 25 adults aged 18-55 years were enrolled at a single site in Boston, USA, between 29 July and 7 August 2020. Ad26.COV2.S was a replication-incompetent adenovirus type 26 vector that expressed a prefusion-stabilized SARS-CoV-2 spike protein derived from the original Wuhan strain. Worth noting for this clone: No antigen is known for it. No qualities accompany the bases; no much larger clone lies one base away.

The sequence was obtained from a person aged 18 to 59 who received the Ad26.COV2.S COVID-19 vaccine or a placebo. The sample was peripheral blood, taken in a trial of Ad26.COV2.S vaccine versus placebo.

The CDR3 sequence is CASRPSGQETQYF. The DNA reads as follows: TGTGCCAGCAGACCTAGCGGCCAAGAGACCCAGTACTTC. The sequence links TRBV6-2 or TRBV6-3 to TRBJ2-5; TRBD2 aligns with 7 central bases. V loses 6 bases at its end and J loses 1 base; junction bases beyond the gene matches: 2. According to the germline V gene, CDR1 reads MNHEY and CDR2 reads SVGEGT. From the cysteine up to the phenylalanine, the CDR3 has a length of 13 residues. Only the CDR3 part of the read is kept: 39 bases, read in frame from the first base.